These 17 T cell receptor beta chains share one sample of origin, sequenced in a study of T cell responses to AZD1222 COVID-19 vaccine. Using immunoSEQ multiplex PCR, the repertoire was profiled, and TCRdb retains in-frame clones only, with some absent. In the table there are more than 110,000 clones, over 85% of which are singletons. Sequences were derived from peripheral blood, sampled on day 0 of AZD1222 vaccination. The origin of the receptors is an adult in good health.

This clone came up once. The chain joins TRBV28 to TRBJ1-1; 7 nucleotides agree with TRBD1. Germline assignment: CDR1 MDHEN and CDR2 SYDVKM. CDR3 length: 14 residues. Trimming at V came to 2 bases and at J to 7 bases, leaving 7 bases not matched to a gene. The CDR3 DNA reads TGTGCCAGCAGTTTAATTGCAGGGGGGGGTGAAGCTTTCTTT. Its protein is CASSLIAGGGEAFF.

The V call is TRBV18, the J call TRBJ1-4; TRBD1 aligns across 7 bases. Germline loops: CDR1 KGHSH, CDR2 LQKENI. The CDR3 is 14 amino acids. The V and J ends lost 5 bases and 6 bases, in that order; junction bases with no gene match: 6. Here the CDR3 reads CASSEQGRDEKLFF. The CDR3 DNA reads TGTGCCAGCTCAGAACAGGGGAGGGATGAAAAACTGTTTTTT.

This clone was seen a single time. V usage is TRBV13 and J usage is TRBJ1-1, with a tentative D call TRBD1 (5 bases). Per germline, CDR1 PRHDT and CDR2 FYEKMQ (reference sequence). There are 15 residues in the CDR3. Between the trimmed V and J ends, which lost 4 bases and 1 base, there was a span of 13 bases. The CDR3 sequence: CASSSDLDRNTEAFF. The CDR3 nucleotides are TGTGCCAGCAGCTCAGATCTCGACAGGAACACTGAAGCTTTCTTT.

The V call is TRBV10-3, the J call TRBJ2-7; 11 bases line up with TRBD2. Germline assignment: CDR1 ENHRY and CDR2 SYGVKD. The CDR3 totals 14 residues. The V gene end was trimmed by 7 bases and the J gene end by 1 base; junction bases not matched to a gene: 3. CDR3 sequence: CAIKGTSGSYEQYF. In DNA, the CDR3 is TGTGCCATCAAAGGGACTAGCGGATCCTACGAGCAGTACTTC.

The chain combines TRBV29-1 with TRBJ1-4; TRBD1 is a possible D gene (6 bases). The germline V and J ends were trimmed by 7 bases and 6 bases, with 15 bases remaining between them. The CDR3 runs 13 residues. Germline lookup yields CDR1 SQVTM and CDR2 ANQGSEA. The CDR3 bases are TGCAGCGCTGCGCGGGGGCAAGATGAAAAACTGTTTTTT. It translates to CSAARGQDEKLFF.

The V call is TRBV28, the J call TRBJ2-7; D possibly corresponds to TRBD1 (7 bases). Germline V gene data show CDR1 as MDHEN and CDR2 as SYDVKM. With 6 bases removed from V and 2 bases from J, the gap between germline ends came to 11 bases. The CDR3 sequence is 13 residues long. The CDR3 DNA reads as TGTGCCAGCAGGTCAGGGGGGACCTACGAGCAGTACTTC. This translates into CASRSGGTYEQYF.

The genes are TRBV7-8 and TRBJ2-7; D might be TRBD2 (5 bases). This CDR3 has 13 amino acids. Germline-derived CDR1 and CDR2 are SGHVS and FQNEAQ. V was shortened by 7 bases and J by 7 bases, with 17 bases between the two germline ends. CDR3 bases: TGTGCCAGCACCCGAGATCCGGGGTTGGAGCAGTACTTC. This codes for CASTRDPGLEQYF.

The chain joins TRBV18 to TRBJ1-4, with D perhaps matching TRBD1 (6 bases). The CDR3 has 16 residues. Germline V CDR1 and CDR2: KGHSH, LQKENI. Trimming took off 6 bases at V and 0 bases at J, with 14 bases between the two ends. CDR3 residues: CASSLGQPATNEKLFF. As DNA, the CDR3 is TGTGCCAGCTCGCTCGGACAGCCTGCAACTAATGAAAAACTGTTTTTT.

This chain links TRBV7-9 with TRBJ2-7, with D tentatively TRBD2 (5 bases). This CDR3 is built from 11 residues. Germline values: CDR1 SEHNR, CDR2 FQNEAQ (reference sequence). V was shortened by 4 bases and J by 7 bases, with 8 bases between the two germline ends. Written as DNA, the CDR3 is TGTGCCAGCAGCTACCGGGATGAGCAGTACTTC. It translates to CASSYRDEQYF.

The J gene is TRBJ2-5, the V gene TRBV28, with a tentative D call TRBD1 (6 bases). V was clipped by 3 bases and J by 2 bases, with 16 bases between them. Looked up from germline, CDR1 is MDHEN and CDR2 is SYDVKM. This CDR3 has 16 residues. CDR3 amino acids: CASSLAGRGGQETQYF. Written as DNA, the CDR3 is TGTGCCAGCAGTTTGGCGGGTCGAGGGGGACAAGAGACCCAGTACTTC.

This clone was counted once. V is TRBV5-1 and J is TRBJ1-3; tentative D call: TRBD1 (6 bases). There are 14 residues in the CDR3. V gave up 0 bases and J gave up 4 bases, with 8 bases separating them. Germline V gives CDR1 SGHRS, CDR2 YFSETQ. Written as DNA, the CDR3 is TGCGCCAGCAGCTTGGGACAGGTCGGAAACACCATATATTTT. It encodes CASSLGQVGNTIYF.

This chain links TRBV12-3 or TRBV12-4 with TRBJ2-7; D is undetermined. V dropped 3 bases and J dropped 4 bases, with 10 bases sitting between them. The CDR3 runs 13 residues. CDR3 bases: TGTGCCAGCAGTTTCAGGCGATCTTACGAGCAGTACTTC. Protein sequence: CASSFRRSYEQYF.

This clone appeared a single time. This chain links TRBV18 with TRBJ1-4; D possibly corresponds to TRBD1 (5 bases). The germline CDR1 and CDR2 sequences are KGHSH and LQKENI. The CDR3 spans 15 residues. Trimming shortened V by 2 bases and J by 3 bases, and 10 bases separated the two germline ends. The CDR3 sequence is CASSPNWGPNEKLFF. The DNA of the CDR3 is TGTGCCAGCTCACCAAATTGGGGACCTAATGAAAAACTGTTTTTT.

The CDR3 loop is CASSRPNEKLFF. CDR3 bases: TGTGCCAGCAGCCGGCCTAATGAAAAACTGTTTTTT. This chain connects TRBV4-2 to TRBJ1-4; D gene uncertain. Germline-derived CDR1 and CDR2 are LGHNA and YNFKEQ. The CDR3 is 12 amino acids. V lost 4 bases and J 3 bases, leaving 3 bases between the germline ends.

The CDR3 DNA follows: TGTGCCATCAGTGAAGGGGTTGGTACGCAGTATTTT. Protein product: CAISEGVGTQYF. The J gene is TRBJ2-3, the V gene TRBV10-3, with a tentative D call TRBD1 (5 bases). V shed 3 bases and J shed 8 bases, with 9 bases lying between them. The CDR3 is 12 residues long. Germline V gene lookup returns CDR1 ENHRY and CDR2 SYGVKD.

The V and J genes are TRBV18 and TRBJ2-1; 9 nucleotides agree with TRBD1. This CDR3 is 16 amino acids long. With V trimmed by 0 bases and J by 5 bases, 5 bases remained unmatched. Germline CDR1 KGHSH, CDR2 LQKENI. The CDR3 coding sequence is TGTGCCAGCTCACCACCAGGGACAGGGCGGCACAATGAGCAGTTCTTC. Protein sequence: CASSPPGTGRHNEQFF.

In its sample, this clone was seen once. The chain uses TRBV29-1 and TRBJ2-6; TRBD1 aligns across 8 bases. Trimming cost V 7 bases and J 1 base; bases outside gene matches: 3. Germline assignment: CDR1 SQVTM and CDR2 ANQGSEA. The CDR3 is made up of 14 amino acids. In nucleotides, the CDR3 is TGCAGCGCATGGACAGGGTCTGGGGCCAACGTCCTGACTTTC. This gives the protein CSAWTGSGANVLTF. The entire variable domain, with the rest obtained from reference TRBV29-1 and TRBJ2-6, is as follows: SAVISQKPSRDICQRGTSLTIQCQVDSQVTMMFWYRQQPGQSLTLIATANQGSEATYESGFVIDKFPISRPNLTFSTLTVSNMSPEDSSIYLCSAWTGSGANVLTFGAGSRLTVL.